This T cell receptor (beta chain) was recovered during a study of shared T cell receptors in the human thymus. The data were produced by immunoSEQ multiplex PCR, yet TCRdb's version contains in-frame clones alone and is incomplete. The repertoire holds approximately 580,000 clones, with about 84% as singletons. CDR1 is SGHNT, CDR2 YYREEE, per germline (reference sequence). The CDR3 is made up of 17 amino acids. The V segment lost 6 bases and the J segment 5 bases; nucleotides outside the gene matches: 15. The data were also submitted as part of a second study, on human thymus T cells. From that paper: Unrelated individuals reportedly shared highly overlapping thymic TCR repertoires.

This clonotype originated in a boy under two years old with a congenital heart defect. The source material was thymocytes. The chain employs TRBV5-4 and TRBJ2-7; 12 bases line up with TRBD2. The DNA of the CDR3 is TGTGCCAGCAAAACCCTCCGACTAGCGGGAGATTTGAACGAGCAGTACTTC. Its translation: CASKTLRLAGDLNEQYF. Full variable domain (rest looked up from reference TRBV5-4 and TRBJ2-7): ETGVTQSPTHLIKTRGQQVTLRCSSQSGHNTVSWYQQALGQGPQFIFQYYREEENGRGNFPPRFSGLQFPNYSSELNVNALELDDSALYLCASKTLRLAGDLNEQYFGPGTRLTVT.